These 15 T cell receptor beta chains were sequenced from one sample in a study of blood T cell repertoires in COVID-19 (dated by TCRdb to 2019 to 2021). Preparation of the library involved the immunoSEQ multiplex PCR assay. As stored in TCRdb, this immuneACCESS dataset retains in-frame rearrangements with V and J assigned. A fraction of the clones does not appear; measured against another copy, unresolved V genes explain less than half of the discrepancy, and the remainder lacks a known reason. The sample table contains 75,000 to 80,000 clones; only one count was recorded for 80% to 90% of them. Approximately 45% of the sample belongs to the ten largest clones. Sequenced: peripheral blood. These receptors came from a human donor in a cohort sampled during active COVID-19.

The chain is built from TRBV2 and TRBJ2-3; D perhaps matches TRBD2 (6 bases). The CDR3 sequence is 13 residues long. Between the trimmed V and J ends, which lost 4 bases and 4 bases, there was a span of 9 bases. In germline, CDR1 is SNHLY, CDR2 FYNNEI. The CDR3 is CASSGTTSDTQYF. The CDR3 DNA reads as TGTGCCAGCAGTGGGACTACCTCAGATACGCAGTATTTT.

V is TRBV2 and J is TRBJ1-2, with TRBD1 matching over 7 bases. CDR3 length: 14 amino acids. Per the germline V gene, CDR1 is SNHLY and CDR2 is FYNNEI. With 6 bases clipped from V and 0 bases from J, the junction kept 4 bases outside the gene matches. CDR3 DNA: TGTGCCAGCAGGGGGGACAGTCCTAACTATGGCTACACCTTC. The encoded protein is CASRGDSPNYGYTF.

The chain combines TRBV18 with TRBJ2-4; 7 nucleotides align to TRBD1. The CDR3 is 16 residues long. The J segment lost 7 bases and the V segment lost 0 bases, leaving 9 bases of the junction unmatched. From germline, CDR1 is KGHSH and CDR2 LQKENI. The CDR3 loop reads CASSPPGQTALNIQYF. Here the CDR3 DNA reads TGTGCCAGCTCACCACCGGGACAGACAGCTCTTAACATTCAGTACTTC.

The V and J genes are TRBV7-2 and TRBJ2-7, with a weak D call TRBD2 (5 bases). The CDR3 is 15 amino acids. Trimming took 2 bases from V and 3 from J, leaving 14 bases between them. CDR1 is SGHTA and CDR2 is FQGNSA in the germline V gene. DNA for the CDR3: TGTGCCAGCAGCTTACGGGCTAGCTCCCACTACGAGCAGTACTTC. Protein sequence: CASSLRASSHYEQYF.

The rearrangement links TRBV11-2 to TRBJ2-3; TRBD2 might be the D (6 bases). V lost 4 bases and J lost 5, with 7 bases in between. Germline lookup yields CDR1 SGHAT and CDR2 FQNNGV. The CDR3 sequence is 12 residues long. The CDR3 spells CASSSSVDTQYF. For the CDR3, the DNA is TGTGCCAGCAGCTCTAGCGTAGATACGCAGTATTTT.

The chain is built from TRBV29-1 and TRBJ2-1, with no clear D. Germline V gene lookup returns CDR1 SQVTM and CDR2 ANQGSEA. The CDR3 totals 14 residues. The V end was cut by 3 bases, the J end by 4 bases, with 13 bases between. The CDR3 loop is CSVDSRNVYNEQFF. The CDR3 nucleotides read TGCAGCGTTGATAGCCGAAACGTTTACAATGAGCAGTTCTTC.

This clone occurred once. This chain links TRBV11-3 with TRBJ2-2, with D possibly matching TRBD1 (5 bases). The germline V and J ends were trimmed by 6 bases and 7 bases, with 12 bases remaining between them. The CDR3 contains 13 residues. CDR1 SGHNT and CDR2 YENEEA come from the germline V gene. The DNA for the CDR3 is TGTGCCAGCAGAGAGTCAGGGATCGGGGAGCTGTTTTTT. This translates into CASRESGIGELFF.

This chain uses TRBV19 with TRBJ2-7; 12 nucleotides line up with TRBD2. The CDR3 is 15 amino acids. Losses at the gene ends were 6 bases for V and 3 bases for J; bases not matched to a gene: 6. CDR1 and CDR2 (germline): LNHDA, SQIVND (reference sequence). For the CDR3, the DNA is TGTGCCAGTAGATCTCTAGCGGGGGGGGACTACGAGCAGTACTTC. Amino acid sequence: CASRSLAGGDYEQYF.

This chain joins TRBV4-2 and TRBJ2-2; TRBD2 matches 7 bases. Per germline, CDR1 LGHNA and CDR2 YNFKEQ. V trimming: 4 bases; J trimming: 4 bases; junction bases outside the gene matches: 3. This CDR3 has 14 amino acids. The CDR3 nucleotides are TGTGCCAGCAGCCCATGGACTAGCACCGGGGAGCTGTTTTTT. This encodes CASSPWTSTGELFF.

This clone was recorded a few times. The V call is TRBV2, the J call TRBJ1-5, with 9 bases lining up with TRBD1. J lost 3 bases, V lost 6 bases, and 6 bases had no gene match. The CDR3 is made up of 15 amino acids. Per the germline V gene, CDR1 is SNHLY and CDR2 is FYNNEI. As DNA, the CDR3 is TGTGCCAGCAGCGGGACAGGGATGTTCAATCAGCCCCAGCATTTT. Protein product: CASSGTGMFNQPQHF.

The chain recombines TRBV4-2 with TRBJ1-2; D may be TRBD1 (6 bases). The CDR3 sequence is 15 residues long. Germline loops: CDR1 LGHNA, CDR2 YNFKEQ. V lost 4 bases to trimming and J lost 4 bases, with 16 bases between them. The CDR3 region has the DNA TGTGCCAGCAGCCCCACCTCACAGGGAACCTATGGCTACACCTTC. Translated: CASSPTSQGTYGYTF.

This chain connects TRBV6-5 to TRBJ2-3; 7 positions agree with TRBD2. Trimming took 6 bases from V and 1 from J; bases not matched to a gene: 7. The CDR3 loop spans 15 amino acids. Germline V lookup: CDR1 MNHEY, CDR2 SVGAGI. As DNA, the CDR3 is TGTGCCAGCAGCTTCCTCGCGGGGGGCACAGATACGCAGTATTTT. Protein sequence: CASSFLAGGTDTQYF.

In this sample, this clone turned up once. This chain links TRBV7-9 with TRBJ2-4; the match to TRBD1 covers 10 bases. This CDR3 contains 17 residues. The J segment lost 0 bases and the V segment lost 2 bases, leaving 4 bases of the junction unmatched. Germline values: CDR1 SEHNR, CDR2 FQNEAQ (reference sequence). CDR3 in amino acids: CASSLWGTGVAKNIQYF. The CDR3 nucleotides read TGTGCCAGCAGCTTATGGGGGACAGGGGTAGCCAAAAACATTCAGTACTTC.

The chain carries TRBV19 and TRBJ1-2, with TRBD1 matching 7 bases. Germline-derived CDR1 and CDR2 are LNHDA and SQIVND (reference sequence). Trimming removed 7 bases from V and 3 bases from J; junction bases left unmatched: 14. The CDR3 totals 16 residues. The CDR3 here is CASIRDSRPDYYGYTF. The CDR3 region has the DNA TGTGCCAGTATCCGGGACAGTCGACCTGACTACTATGGCTACACCTTC.

This chain connects TRBV19 to TRBJ2-3; D possibly corresponds to TRBD2 (5 bases). CDR1 and CDR2 from the germline V gene are LNHDA and SQIVND (reference sequence). The length of the CDR3 is 14 residues. V lost 8 bases and J 3 bases, leaving 15 bases between the germline ends. CDR3 bases: TGTGCCAGTCAACCTAGCTACGAAACAGATACGCAGTATTTT. It specifies CASQPSYETDTQYF.